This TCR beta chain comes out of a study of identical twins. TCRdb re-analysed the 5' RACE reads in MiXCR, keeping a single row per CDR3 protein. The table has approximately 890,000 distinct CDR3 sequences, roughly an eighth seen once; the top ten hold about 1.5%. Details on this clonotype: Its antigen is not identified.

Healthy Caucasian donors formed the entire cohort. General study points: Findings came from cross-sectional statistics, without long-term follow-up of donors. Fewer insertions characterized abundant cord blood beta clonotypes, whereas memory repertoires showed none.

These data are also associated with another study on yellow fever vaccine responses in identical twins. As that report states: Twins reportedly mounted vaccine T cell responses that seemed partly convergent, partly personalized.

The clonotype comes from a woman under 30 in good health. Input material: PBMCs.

The CDR3 DNA is TGTGCCAGCAGTTTCTGGACAGGGGGCCACAATGAGCAGTTCTTC. It is translated as CASSFWTGGHNEQFF. The rearrangement uses TRBV28 and TRBJ2-1; 11 nucleotides agree with TRBD1. Germline CDR1 is MDHEN and CDR2 is SYDVKM. V dropped 3 bases and J dropped 5; count of bases not matched to a gene: 3. The CDR3 covers 15 residues.